One sample yielded the 21 T cell receptor beta chains listed below, sequenced in a study of T cell repertoires in cytomegalovirus infection. No antigens are known for them. One entry per CDR3 protein, called by TCRdb with MiXCR from the reads. Of roughly 570,000 distinct CDR3 sequences listed, 40% are singletons. This material consisted of cultured PBMCs, taken from culture after CMV antigen stimulation. These receptors came from a human donor in good health (CMV status not recorded). Some clones in this sample may be carry-over from other donors' samples.

CDR3 region: CASGNPLGYEQYF. Written as DNA, the CDR3 is TGTGCCAGCGGGAACCCTTTGGGATACGAGCAGTACTTC. This sequence joins TRBV19 and TRBJ2-7, with D perhaps matching TRBD2 (5 bases). Trimming took off 9 bases at V and 4 bases at J, with 16 bases between the two ends. Germline assignment: CDR1 LNHDA and CDR2 SQIVND (reference sequence). The CDR3 is 13 amino acids.

V is TRBV7-8 and J is TRBJ2-3, with TRBD1 matching over 8 bases. The CDR3 has 15 residues. The germline V gene encodes CDR1 SGHVS and CDR2 FQNEAQ. V gave up 1 base and J gave up 4 bases; unmatched junction bases: 4. The CDR3 DNA sequence: TGTGCCAGCAGCTTAGTGGGCAGGGGGCCAGATACGCAGTATTTT. This encodes CASSLVGRGPDTQYF. The full variable domain, rest sourced from reference TRBV7-8 and TRBJ2-3, is GAGVSQSPRYKVAKRGQDVALRCDPISGHVSLFWYQQALGQGPEFLTYFQNEAQLDKSGLPSDRFFAERPEGSVSTLKIQRTQQEDSAVYLCASSLVGRGPDTQYFGPGTRLTVL.

CDR3 region: CASSPATGSTYEQYF. In DNA form, the CDR3 reads TGTGCCAGCAGCCCAGCCACAGGCAGCACCTACGAGCAGTACTTC. The chain employs TRBV7-6 and TRBJ2-7; possible D gene TRBD1, 5 bases. CDR1 and CDR2 (germline): SGHVS, FNYEAQ. The CDR3 is 15 amino acids. Trimming removed 5 bases from V and 2 bases from J, with 16 bases in between.

The chain combines TRBV4-3 with TRBJ2-3, with a weak D call TRBD1 (6 bases). CDR3 size: 14 residues. V was pared by 3 bases and J by 7 bases, with 14 bases between. Germline V gene sequence: CDR1 LGHNA, CDR2 YSLEER. The CDR3 nucleotides read TGCGCCAGCAGCCAGCAGGGGATTCTGAATACGCAGTATTTT. Translating it yields CASSQQGILNTQYF.

V and J are TRBV5-1 and TRBJ1-4, with TRBD1 matching over 7 bases. The V gene end was trimmed by 4 bases and the J gene end by 6 bases; junction bases not matched to a gene: 6. CDR1 is SGHRS, CDR2 YFSETQ, per germline. The CDR3 has 14 amino acids. CDR3 in amino acids: CASSGGTVDEKLFF. Here the CDR3 DNA reads TGCGCCAGCAGCGGGGGGACAGTCGATGAAAAACTGTTTTTT.

The chain employs TRBV6-9 and TRBJ1-1, with unresolved D. The CDR3 has 11 amino acids. The germline V gene has CDR1 MNHGY and CDR2 SVAAGI. Trimming took 8 bases from V and 8 from J, leaving 12 bases between them. The CDR3 DNA sequence: TGTGCCAGCCAGTCTTTCGAGGAAGCTTTCTTT. Translated, it gives CASQSFEEAFF.

This clonotype was found a few times. The V gene is TRBV7-6, the J gene TRBJ2-2; TRBD2 agrees at 10 bases. The V gene end was trimmed by 0 bases and the J gene end by 1 base; junction bases not matched to a gene: 2. The CDR3 has 17 amino acids. Germline-derived CDR1 and CDR2 are SGHVS and FNYEAQ. In nucleotides, the CDR3 is TGTGCCAGCAGCTTAGCCCTAGCGGGGGAGAACACCGGGGAGCTGTTTTTT. Translating it yields CASSLALAGENTGELFF. The full variable domain, its missing parts supplied by reference TRBV7-6 and TRBJ2-2, is GAGVSQSPRYKVTKRGQDVALRCDPISGHVSLYWYRQALGQGPEFLTYFNYEAQQDKSGLPNDRFSAERPEGSISTLTIQRTEQRDSAMYRCASSLALAGENTGELFFGEGSRLTVL.

The V gene is TRBV28, the J gene TRBJ1-6; D gene uncertain. This CDR3 spans 15 amino acids. V was shortened by 7 bases and J by 7 bases, with 17 bases between the two germline ends. CDR1 and CDR2 from the germline V gene are MDHEN and SYDVKM. This CDR3 reads CASTPGPVSNSPLHF. The CDR3 DNA follows: TGTGCCAGCACCCCAGGCCCCGTTTCCAATTCACCCCTCCACTTT.

This chain connects TRBV7-2 to TRBJ2-3; D not certain. The CDR3 length is 13 residues. V lost 5 bases, J lost 6 bases, and 12 bases lay in between. Germline CDR1 and CDR2: SGHTA and FQGNSA. CDR3 loop: CASSIRPVDTQYF. For the CDR3, the DNA is TGTGCCAGCAGCATAAGACCCGTGGATACGCAGTATTTT.

This clonotype appeared many times. The chain joins TRBV2 to TRBJ2-1, with 9 bases lining up with TRBD2. V trimming: 4 bases; J trimming: 6 bases; junction bases outside the gene matches: 7. The CDR3 consists of 15 residues. Germline V CDR1 and CDR2: SNHLY, FYNNEI. CDR3 coding DNA: TGTGCCAGCAGTGTATCTAGCGGGGCGTTCAATGAGCAGTTCTTC. The encoded protein is CASSVSSGAFNEQFF.

The chain is built from TRBV10-3 and TRBJ2-1; 8 bases fit TRBD2. Germline V gene sequence: CDR1 ENHRY, CDR2 SYGVKD. J was trimmed by 5 bases and V by 6 bases; bases with no gene match: 18. The CDR3 totals 18 residues. CDR3: CAIRPRLAGTEGNNEQFF. The DNA for the CDR3 is TGTGCCATCAGGCCGCGGCTAGCGGGCACGGAAGGAAACAATGAGCAGTTCTTC.

This clonotype was observed at least ten times. This chain's CDR3 is CASTPSGNTIYF. DNA of the CDR3: TGTGCCAGCACCCCCAGCGGAAACACCATATATTTT. This sequence joins TRBV7-2 and TRBJ1-3; unclear D gene. The CDR3 runs to 12 residues. Germline CDR1 is SGHTA and CDR2 is FQGNSA. V lost 7 bases, J lost 4 bases, and 8 bases lay in between.

V usage is TRBV5-6 and J usage is TRBJ2-2, with 8 bases aligning to TRBD2. V was clipped by 2 bases and J by 4 bases; unmatched bases: 7. This CDR3 has 16 amino acids. Germline V CDR1 and CDR2: SGHDT, YYEEEE. CDR3 loop: CASSFRTSLVTGELFF. The CDR3 DNA reads TGTGCCAGCAGCTTCCGGACTAGCTTGGTCACCGGGGAGCTGTTTTTT.

Many counts were recorded for this clonotype. The J gene is TRBJ2-1, the V gene TRBV7-9; 11 nucleotides line up with TRBD2. The trim removed 0 bases at V and 0 bases at J, leaving 10 bases unmatched. CDR3 size: 20 residues. Germline loops: CDR1 SEHNR, CDR2 FQNEAQ (reference sequence). The CDR3 coding sequence is TGTGCCAGCAGCTTAGCGATAGGGTCTAGCGGGGGGAGCTCCTACAATGAGCAGTTCTTC. This sequence encodes CASSLAIGSSGGSSYNEQFF.

The chain joins TRBV4-1 to TRBJ2-7, with 7 bases matching TRBD1. The CDR3 contains 16 residues. Germline CDR1 MGHRA, CDR2 YSYEKL. Unmatched junction bases numbered 11, after V lost 3 bases and J lost 3 bases. CDR3 DNA sequence: TGCGCCAGCAGCCACCAACCGGGACAGACGTACTACGAGCAGTACTTC. Amino acid sequence: CASSHQPGQTYYEQYF.

The chain carries TRBV6-5 and TRBJ1-1; D not resolved. CDR1 and CDR2 from the germline V gene are MNHEY and SVGAGI. CDR3 size: 13 residues. Trimming took 7 bases from V and 0 from J, leaving 9 bases between them. The CDR3 sequence is CASTERLNTEAFF. CDR3 nucleotide sequence: TGTGCCAGCACTGAGCGTCTGAACACTGAAGCTTTCTTT.

Concerning this clonotype: Its ends do not fully match the called genes, so a read error is possible. The chain employs TRBV28 and TRBJ1-5, with 8 nucleotides matching TRBD1. Germline loops: CDR1 MDHEN, CDR2 SYDVKM. This CDR3 spans 15 amino acids. CDR3 DNA: TGTGCCAGCAGTTCAGGGGGCATGAGCAATCAGCACCAGCATTTT. Protein sequence: CASSSGGMSNQHQHF.

The CDR3 spells CASSPGWVGGEAFF. CDR3 nucleotide sequence: TGTGCCAGCAGCCCCGGTTGGGTCGGGGGTGAAGCTTTCTTT. The chain couples TRBV7-9 to TRBJ1-1; weak D call: TRBD1 (5 bases). The CDR3 extends over 14 amino acids. Germline CDR1 is SEHNR and CDR2 is FQNEAQ (reference sequence). Trimming removed 5 bases from V and 7 bases from J, with 17 bases in between.

This chain connects TRBV28 to TRBJ2-3; D gene ambiguous. In germline, CDR1 is MDHEN, CDR2 SYDVKM. V gave up 7 bases and J gave up 0 bases, with 8 bases separating them. The CDR3 is 13 residues long. CDR3 nucleotides: TGTGCCAGCACAGGTCCTAGCACAGATACGCAGTATTTT. Translation: CASTGPSTDTQYF.

This clonotype turned up a few times. The chain has TRBV12-3 or TRBV12-4 and TRBJ1-4; 10 bases fit TRBD1. This CDR3 contains 16 residues. The V gene end was trimmed by 5 bases and the J gene end by 8 bases; junction bases not matched to a gene: 11. This CDR3 reads CASSPPPGQGPEKLFF. CDR3 nucleotide sequence: TGTGCCAGCAGTCCCCCTCCGGGACAGGGGCCCGAAAAACTGTTTTTT.

This clonotype was detected many times. The rearrangement uses TRBV7-2 and TRBJ2-1, with D uncertain. The germline V gene has CDR1 SGHTA and CDR2 FQGNSA. V lost 1 base to trimming and J lost 7 bases, with 17 bases between them. The CDR3 consists of 16 residues. The CDR3 loop reads CASSLGLQPGVNEQFF. The CDR3, as DNA: TGTGCCAGCAGCTTAGGGTTACAGCCCGGAGTAAATGAGCAGTTCTTC.